This T cell receptor (beta chain) derives from a study of control samples from healthy donors and cancer patients. The assay was immunoSEQ multiplex PCR, and TCRdb's table has in-frame clones only and misses some. The sample yields about 140,000 clones, roughly nine tenths seen once. Germline CDR1 and CDR2: SGDLS and YYNGEE. CDR3 length: 16 amino acids. Losses at the gene ends were 0 bases for V and 10 bases for J; bases not matched to a gene: 12. Sample: blood. The V gene is TRBV9, the J gene TRBJ2-1, with 8 bases that match TRBD2. The clonotype was recovered from a man between 18 and 35 years old in good health. Here the CDR3 DNA reads TGTGCCAGCAGCGTAGCTACGGGGGGGAGCTTCGGGGAGCAGTTCTTC. The encoded protein is CASSVATGGSFGEQFF.